The 18 T cell receptor beta chains presented below share a single source sample, sequenced in a study of vaccination effects on CD4 cells after COVID-19. Profiled with immunoSEQ multiplex PCR; TCRdb holds only in-frame clones, not every one. The sample shows about 14,000 clones, less than 85% of them seen only once. ViraFEST used viral peptide pools to expand antigen-specific CD4+ T cells before sequencing. A roughly ten-day culture period preceded the isolation of CD4+ T cells. No cognate antigen is known for these TCRs. The specimen was CD4+ T cells from PBMCs cultured with HCoV-229E spike peptides, collected before COVID-19 vaccination. These TCRs come from a human donor who received a COVID-19 vaccine.

This chain uses TRBV2 with TRBJ1-5; 7 bases are shared with TRBD1. The CDR3 consists of 14 residues. The germline V gene encodes CDR1 SNHLY and CDR2 FYNNEI. The V and J ends lost 7 bases and 7 bases, in that order; junction bases with no gene match: 10. CDR3 sequence (DNA): TGTGCCAGCACCAGAGACAGGGCTCCACAGCCCCAGCATTTT. Amino acid sequence: CASTRDRAPQPQHF.

This rearrangement joins TRBV30 to TRBJ2-5; possible D gene TRBD2, 5 bases. Germline CDR1 is GTSNPN and CDR2 is SVGIG (reference sequence). V dropped 0 bases and J dropped 7 bases, with 9 bases sitting between them. The CDR3 is 12 residues long. CDR3 sequence: CAWSVPAGTQYF. The CDR3 DNA sequence: TGTGCCTGGAGTGTACCTGCGGGGACCCAGTACTTC.

This sequence joins TRBV27 and TRBJ2-1, with TRBD2 identical over 10 bases. The CDR3 has 15 amino acids. The germline CDR1 and CDR2 sequences are MNHEY and SMNVEV (reference sequence). The V gene end was trimmed by 5 bases and the J gene end by 2 bases; junction bases not matched to a gene: 3. CDR3 amino acids: CASSPLAGAYNEQFF. In DNA, the CDR3 is TGTGCCAGCAGTCCCCTAGCGGGAGCCTACAATGAGCAGTTCTTC.

The chain combines TRBV4-2 with TRBJ1-5; no firm D call. Trimming removed 0 bases from V and 0 bases from J, with 9 bases in between. Germline lookup yields CDR1 LGHNA and CDR2 YNFKEQ. This CDR3 is built from 16 residues. This chain's CDR3 is CASSQDGQFSNQPQHF. DNA for the CDR3: TGTGCCAGCAGCCAAGATGGGCAGTTTAGCAATCAGCCCCAGCATTTT.

The chain has TRBV5-5 and TRBJ1-3; D gene uncertain. Trimming stripped 0 bases from V and 2 bases from J, with 12 bases between. Looked up from germline, CDR1 is SGHKS and CDR2 is YYEKEE (reference sequence). CDR3 length equals 16 residues. The CDR3 nucleotides read TGTGCCAGCAGCTTGGCCGTGGAAAGCACTGGAAACACCATATATTTT. This sequence encodes CASSLAVESTGNTIYF.

The CDR3 sequence is CASSPDSWNTEAFF. The CDR3 nucleotides read TGTGCCAGCAGTCCGGACAGCTGGAACACTGAAGCTTTCTTT. V gene TRBV6-5 combines with J gene TRBJ1-1; tentatively, D is TRBD1 (6 bases). Germline CDR1 MNHEY, CDR2 SVGAGI. CDR3 length: 14 amino acids. Trimming stripped 5 bases from V and 1 base from J, with 11 bases between.

This sequence joins TRBV28 and TRBJ1-2; D perhaps matches TRBD1 (6 bases). The V end lost 11 bases, the J end lost 4 bases, and 20 bases lay between the germline ends. In germline, CDR1 is MDHEN, CDR2 SYDVKM. The CDR3 sequence is 14 residues long. The CDR3 protein is CASRGGPDSYGYTF. For the CDR3, the DNA is TGTGCCTCCCGGGGGGGGCCCGACAGCTATGGCTACACCTTC.

A single count supports this clone. The chain recombines TRBV4-1 with TRBJ2-2, with 8 bases identical to TRBD2. The CDR3 sequence is 19 residues long. The germline V gene has CDR1 MGHRA and CDR2 YSYEKL. J gave up 6 bases and V 3 bases, and 18 bases lay outside the gene matches. The CDR3 loop is CASSHAQGTFGTRPGELFF. The DNA of the CDR3 is TGCGCCAGCAGCCACGCCCAAGGGACGTTCGGGACTAGACCCGGGGAGCTGTTTTTT.

This clone is a singleton in its sample. The J gene is TRBJ1-2, the V gene TRBV30; D unresolved. The CDR3 covers 11 residues. Germline assignment: CDR1 GTSNPN and CDR2 SVGIG (reference sequence). Trimming took 2 bases from V and 2 from J, leaving 3 bases between them. CDR3 region: CAWSLNYGYTF. CDR3 sequence (DNA): TGTGCCTGGAGTCTGAACTATGGCTACACCTTC. The entire variable domain, with the rest obtained from reference TRBV30 and TRBJ1-2, is as follows: SQTIHQWPATLVQPVGSPLSLECTVEGTSNPNLYWYRQAAGRGLQLLFYSVGIGQISSEVPQNLSASRPQDRQFILSSKKLLLSDSGFYLCAWSLNYGYTFGSGTRLTVV.

The V call is TRBV5-5, the J call TRBJ1-1; 9 bases fit TRBD1. Germline loops: CDR1 SGHKS, CDR2 YYEKEE (reference sequence). The CDR3 has 14 amino acids. The V and J ends lost 3 bases and 5 bases, in that order; junction bases with no gene match: 5. The CDR3, as DNA: TGTGCCAGCAGCTGGGGACAGGGTCGGACTGAAGCTTTCTTT. It codes for CASSWGQGRTEAFF.

The rearrangement links TRBV24-1 to TRBJ1-2; TRBD1 aligns across 9 bases. Per germline, CDR1 KGHDR and CDR2 SFDVKD. CDR3 size: 13 residues. The junction had 4 bases not matched to a gene; V was cut back by 5 bases and J by 7 bases. CDR3 nucleotides: TGTGCCACCAGTGGGGGGGACAGGGCTGGCTACACCTTC. As protein: CATSGGDRAGYTF.

The CDR3 coding sequence is TGTGCCATCAGTGAGGGGAGGGGTGGTGGTGATACGCAGTATTTT. Translated, it gives CAISEGRGGGDTQYF. This rearrangement joins TRBV10-3 to TRBJ2-3, with 7 bases lining up with TRBD2. CDR1 is ENHRY and CDR2 is SYGVKD in the germline V gene. V gave up 2 bases and J gave up 6 bases; unmatched junction bases: 8. The CDR3 spans 15 residues.

V and J are TRBV3-1 (or the pseudogene TRBV3-2) and TRBJ1-6; maybe TRBD1 (6 bases). V shed 2 bases and J shed 9 bases, with 14 bases lying between them. The CDR3 consists of 15 residues. Germline CDR1 and CDR2: LGHDT and YNNKEL (reference sequence). CDR3 sequence reads: CASSQRSGGGSPLHF. The CDR3 coding sequence is TGTGCCAGCAGCCAAAGGTCCGGGGGCGGTTCACCCCTCCACTTT.

The rearrangement links TRBV6-2 or TRBV6-3 to TRBJ2-3; 9 positions agree with TRBD1. The length of the CDR3 is 18 residues. CDR1 MNHEY and CDR2 SVGEGT come from the germline V gene. After removal of 5 bases from V and 4 bases from J, the junction contained 16 bases not matched to a gene. The CDR3 loop is CASSPLPWGQGRSDTQYF. The CDR3 DNA is TGTGCCAGCAGTCCCCTACCCTGGGGACAGGGCCGGTCAGATACGCAGTATTTT.

J is TRBJ1-1 and V is TRBV14; no clear D gene. Germline lookup yields CDR1 SGHDN and CDR2 FVKESK. V was pared by 1 base and J by 3 bases, with 12 bases between. The CDR3 is 15 amino acids. CDR3 nucleotides: TGTGCCAGCAGCCAAGTCGCGGGTCCATACACTGAAGCTTTCTTT. Translating gives CASSQVAGPYTEAFF.

The CDR3 sequence: CASSRGTGYTF. The CDR3 DNA sequence: TGTGCCAGCAGCCGGGGGACTGGCTACACCTTC. The genes are TRBV12-3 or TRBV12-4 and TRBJ1-2, with D possibly TRBD1 on 5 matching bases. This CDR3 has 11 residues. The V gene lost 6 bases and the J gene lost 7 bases, with 9 bases spanning the gap.

This clone was seen just once. This chain uses TRBV6-5 with TRBJ2-1; tentative D call: TRBD1 (6 bases). The germline CDR1 and CDR2 sequences are MNHEY and SVGAGI. The CDR3 is 12 residues long. The V and J ends lost 2 bases and 13 bases respectively, with 12 bases between them. In nucleotides, the CDR3 is TGTGCCAGCAGTTACCAGGGGACGCATCAGTTCTTC. Protein sequence: CASSYQGTHQFF.

The chain recombines TRBV3-1 (or the pseudogene TRBV3-2) with TRBJ2-1; tentative D call: TRBD2 (5 bases). With 1 base removed from V and 6 bases from J, the gap between germline ends came to 16 bases. CDR3 length equals 16 residues. CDR1 LGHDT and CDR2 YNNKEL come from the germline V gene (reference sequence). CDR3 sequence: CASSQVIGERINEQFF. CDR3 nucleotides: TGTGCCAGCAGCCAAGTGATCGGGGAGCGGATCAATGAGCAGTTCTTC.